These 8 T cell receptor beta chains were sequenced from one sample in a study of cytomegalovirus exposure and HLA in healthy donors. PCR used 60 Vbeta primers and 13 Jbeta primers. The method was immunoSEQ multiplex PCR; TCRdb's version includes in-frame clones alone and lacks a portion of them. Seen here are 150,000 or so clones, about 68% observed once, and the top ten hold roughly 2%. Sequencing was performed on PBMCs. The receptor source for this set is a young man in good health and CMV-seronegative.

The CDR3 DNA is TGTGCCAGCACCCAAGGGCGGGGGCTGACGAACGAGCAGTACTTC. Encoded protein: CASTQGRGLTNEQYF. V and J are TRBV6-1 and TRBJ2-7; D possibly corresponds to TRBD2 (7 bases). Germline V gives CDR1 MNHNS, CDR2 SASEGT. V lost 7 bases and J lost 5, with 21 bases in between. The CDR3 covers 15 residues.

The chain has TRBV5-4 and TRBJ2-6; D is unclear. The CDR3 sequence is 14 residues long. Between the trimmed V and J ends, which lost 6 bases and 2 bases, there was a span of 9 bases. Looked up from germline, CDR1 is SGHNT and CDR2 is YYREEE (reference sequence). The CDR3 DNA is TGTGCCAGCACTCTAGATCCTGGGGCCAACGTCCTGACTTTC. Protein product: CASTLDPGANVLTF.

The V gene is TRBV19, the J gene TRBJ2-5; possibly TRBD1 for D (6 bases). Germline CDR1 is LNHDA and CDR2 is SQIVND (reference sequence). The germline V and J ends were trimmed by 1 base and 4 bases, with 10 bases remaining between them. The CDR3 has 14 residues. Here the CDR3 reads CASSIVGGVETQYF. Here the CDR3 DNA reads TGTGCCAGTAGTATAGTTGGGGGCGTAGAGACCCAGTACTTC.

The count of this clone is one. The V call is TRBV6-6, the J call TRBJ2-5; 8 nucleotides agree with TRBD1. The CDR3 length is 15 residues. Germline V CDR1 and CDR2: MNHNY, SVGAGI (reference sequence). J lost 3 bases, V lost 4 bases, and 7 bases had no gene match. CDR3 DNA: TGTGCCAGCAGTTTCCAGGGGGCAGTTGAAGAGACCCAGTACTTC. This encodes CASSFQGAVEETQYF.

The J gene is TRBJ2-7, the V gene TRBV9; weak D call: TRBD2 (5 bases). The CDR3 covers 12 residues. Germline V lookup: CDR1 SGDLS, CDR2 YYNGEE. V lost 2 bases to trimming and J lost 3 bases, with 6 bases between them. CDR3 in DNA: TGTGCCAGCAGCGTCCGGGGCTACGAGCAGTACTTC. Translation: CASSVRGYEQYF.

The chain uses TRBV7-9 and TRBJ1-3; a possible D gene is TRBD1 (6 bases). The V gene lost 3 bases and the J gene lost 4 bases, with 7 bases spanning the gap. The CDR3 consists of 13 residues. CDR1 is SEHNR and CDR2 is FQNEAQ in the germline V gene (reference sequence). CDR3 loop: CASSLGAGNTIYF. Written as DNA, the CDR3 is TGTGCCAGCAGCTTGGGGGCCGGAAACACCATATATTTT.

This rearrangement joins TRBV9 to TRBJ2-1; TRBD1 matches at 9 bases. Unmatched junction bases numbered 17, after V lost 2 bases and J lost 11 bases. This CDR3 has 17 residues. Per the germline V gene, CDR1 is SGDLS and CDR2 is YYNGEE. The DNA for the CDR3 is TGTGCCAGCAGCGTTGGGGACAGGGATGTATCGGGGGTGAAGCAGTTCTTC. Its protein product is CASSVGDRDVSGVKQFF.

The rearrangement uses TRBV7-2 and TRBJ2-1; the match to TRBD1 covers 7 bases. This CDR3 has 15 residues. V shed 1 base and J 5 bases; nucleotides not matched to a gene: 5. Germline CDR1 is SGHTA and CDR2 is FQGNSA. The CDR3 DNA follows: TGTGCCAGCAGCTTAGTAACAGGGGTACACAATGAGCAGTTCTTC. Translated, it gives CASSLVTGVHNEQFF. Filled out from reference TRBV7-2 and TRBJ2-1, the complete variable domain reads GAGVSQSPSNKVTEKGKDVELRCDPISGHTALYWYRQSLGQGLEFLIYFQGNSAPDKSGLPSDRFSAERTGGSVSTLTIQRTQQEDSAVYLCASSLVTGVHNEQFFGPGTRLTVL.